These 3 T cell receptor beta chains came from one sample sequenced in a study of long-term antiretroviral therapy in people with HIV. Investigators performed immunoSEQ version v3.0 at survey level. The table came from immunoSEQ multiplex PCR; TCRdb's copy has only in-frame clones and leaves some out. Here the sample spans 14,000 or so clones, 65% to 90% being singletons. The starting material was unsorted PBMCs, obtained 0.4 years after starting antiretroviral therapy. The receptors originated from a man aged 25 to 40 with HIV.

This chain joins TRBV6-1 and TRBJ2-1; D perhaps matches TRBD1 (6 bases). This CDR3 has 16 amino acids. The germline V gene has CDR1 MNHNS and CDR2 SASEGT. Trimming pared 1 base from V and 3 bases from J, leaving 13 bases between. The DNA for the CDR3 is TGTGCCAGCAGTGAAGACAGGGATGACTACTACAATGAGCAGTTCTTC. Its protein product is CASSEDRDDYYNEQFF.

This clone was seen a few times. V gene TRBV19 combines with J gene TRBJ1-2, with 7 bases that match TRBD1. This CDR3 has 12 residues. Unmatched junction bases numbered 1, after V lost 6 bases and J lost 3 bases. CDR1 is LNHDA and CDR2 is SQIVND in the germline V gene (reference sequence). The CDR3 bases are TGTGCCAGTAGCGGGACAGACTATGGCTACACCTTC. It codes for CASSGTDYGYTF.

The J gene is TRBJ1-2, the V gene TRBV6-5, with D maybe TRBD1 (5 bases). This CDR3 has 13 residues. Germline loops: CDR1 MNHEY, CDR2 SVGAGI. With 4 bases removed from V and 5 bases from J, the gap between germline ends came to 11 bases. CDR3 sequence reads: CASSWGTSYGYTF. CDR3 bases: TGTGCCAGCAGTTGGGGGACCTCATATGGCTACACCTTC.